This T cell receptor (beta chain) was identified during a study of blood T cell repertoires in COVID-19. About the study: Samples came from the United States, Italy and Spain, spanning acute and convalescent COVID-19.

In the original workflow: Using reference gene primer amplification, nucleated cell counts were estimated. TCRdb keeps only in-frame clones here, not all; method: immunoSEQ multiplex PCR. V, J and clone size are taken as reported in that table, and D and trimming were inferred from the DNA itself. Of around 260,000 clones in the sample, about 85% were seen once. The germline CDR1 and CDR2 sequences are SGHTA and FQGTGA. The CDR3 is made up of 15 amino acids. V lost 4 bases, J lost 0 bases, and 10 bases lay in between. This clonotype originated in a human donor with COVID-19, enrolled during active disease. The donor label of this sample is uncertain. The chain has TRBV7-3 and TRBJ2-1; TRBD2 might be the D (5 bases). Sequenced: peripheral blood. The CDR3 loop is CASSSGSSSYNEQFF. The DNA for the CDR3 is TGTGCCAGCAGCTCGGGAAGTAGCTCCTACAATGAGCAGTTCTTC.